This T cell receptor beta chain was identified in a study of blood T cell repertoires in COVID-19. Study overall: The United States, Italy and Spain provided the acute and convalescent COVID-19 samples.

Germline V gene lookup returns CDR1 SGHAT and CDR2 FQNNGV. Trimming took 5 bases from V and 0 from J; bases not matched to a gene: 3. CDR3 length: 15 amino acids. Here immunoSEQ multiplex PCR was the method, and the copy in TCRdb shows in-frame clones only, minus some. The top ten hold 6.5% to 9% of the sample, which has approximately 130,000 clones, around 77% seen once. The source of this sequence is a human donor in a cohort sampled during active COVID-19. The chain combines TRBV11-2 with TRBJ2-1; TRBD2 agrees at 8 bases. Sample: peripheral blood. The CDR3 DNA is TGTGCCAGCAGCGTAGCGGGAAGCTCCTACAATGAGCAGTTCTTC. This translates into CASSVAGSSYNEQFF.